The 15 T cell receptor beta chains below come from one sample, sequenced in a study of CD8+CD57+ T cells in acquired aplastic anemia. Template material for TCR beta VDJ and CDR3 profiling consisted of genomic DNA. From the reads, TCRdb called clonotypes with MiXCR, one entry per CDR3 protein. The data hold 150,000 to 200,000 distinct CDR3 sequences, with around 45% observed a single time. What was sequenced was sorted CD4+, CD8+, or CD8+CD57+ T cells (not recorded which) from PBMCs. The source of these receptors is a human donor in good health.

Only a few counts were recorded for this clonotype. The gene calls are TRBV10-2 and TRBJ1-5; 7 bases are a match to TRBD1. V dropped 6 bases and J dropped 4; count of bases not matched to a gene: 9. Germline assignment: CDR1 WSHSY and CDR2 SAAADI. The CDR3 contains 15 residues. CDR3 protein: CASRKQGRGNQPQHF. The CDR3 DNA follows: TGCGCCAGCAGGAAACAGGGGAGAGGGAATCAGCCCCAGCATTTT.

CDR3 loop: CASRAPGLAGSSYNEQFF. The CDR3 DNA reads TGTGCCAGCAGGGCTCCGGGACTAGCGGGCAGCTCCTACAATGAGCAGTTCTTC. The V and J genes are TRBV12-3 or TRBV12-4 and TRBJ2-1; TRBD2 matches 12 bases. J gave up 0 bases and V 6 bases, and 9 bases lay outside the gene matches. This CDR3 has 18 residues.

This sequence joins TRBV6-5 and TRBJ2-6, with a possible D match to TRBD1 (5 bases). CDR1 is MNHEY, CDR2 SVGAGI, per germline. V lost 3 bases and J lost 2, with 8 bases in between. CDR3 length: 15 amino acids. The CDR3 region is CASSYVDTGANVLTF. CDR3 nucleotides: TGTGCCAGCAGTTATGTGGACACTGGGGCCAACGTCCTGACTTTC.

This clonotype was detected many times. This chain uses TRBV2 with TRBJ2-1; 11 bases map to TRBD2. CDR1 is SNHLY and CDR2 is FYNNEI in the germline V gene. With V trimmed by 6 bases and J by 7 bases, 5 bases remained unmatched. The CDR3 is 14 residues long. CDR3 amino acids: CASRAGLAVNEQFF. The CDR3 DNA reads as TGTGCCAGCAGAGCGGGACTAGCGGTGAATGAGCAGTTCTTC.

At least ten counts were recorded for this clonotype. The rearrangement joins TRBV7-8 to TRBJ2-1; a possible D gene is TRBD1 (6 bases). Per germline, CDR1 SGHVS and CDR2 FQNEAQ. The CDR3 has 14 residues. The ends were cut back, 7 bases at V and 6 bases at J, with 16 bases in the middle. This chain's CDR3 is CASITGFSFNEQFF. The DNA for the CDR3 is TGTGCCAGCATAACAGGGTTTTCTTTCAATGAGCAGTTCTTC.

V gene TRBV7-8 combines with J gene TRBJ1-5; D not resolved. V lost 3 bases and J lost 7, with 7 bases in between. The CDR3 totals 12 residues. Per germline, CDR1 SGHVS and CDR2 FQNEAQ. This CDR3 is CASSLREQPQHF. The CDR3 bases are TGTGCCAGCAGCTTGAGAGAACAGCCCCAGCATTTT.

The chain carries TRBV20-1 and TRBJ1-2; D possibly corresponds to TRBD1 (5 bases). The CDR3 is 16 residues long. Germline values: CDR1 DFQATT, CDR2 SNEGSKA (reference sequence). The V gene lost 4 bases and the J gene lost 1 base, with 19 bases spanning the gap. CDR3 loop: CSAIGQRTGVNYGYTF. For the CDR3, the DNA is TGCAGTGCTATAGGACAACGCACAGGAGTTAACTATGGCTACACCTTC.

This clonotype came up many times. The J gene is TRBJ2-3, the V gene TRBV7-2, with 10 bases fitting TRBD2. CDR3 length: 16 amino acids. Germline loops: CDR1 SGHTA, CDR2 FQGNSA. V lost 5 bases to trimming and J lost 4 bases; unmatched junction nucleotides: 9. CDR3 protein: CASSLRTSGGSDTQYF. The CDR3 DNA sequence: TGTGCCAGCAGCCTTAGGACTAGCGGAGGCTCAGATACGCAGTATTTT.

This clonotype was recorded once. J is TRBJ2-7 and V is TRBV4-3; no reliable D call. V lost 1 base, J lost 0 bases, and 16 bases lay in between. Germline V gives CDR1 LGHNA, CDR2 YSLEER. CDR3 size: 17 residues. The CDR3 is CASSQAIWPPYSYEQYF. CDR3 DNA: TGCGCCAGCAGCCAAGCAATCTGGCCGCCTTACTCCTACGAGCAGTACTTC.

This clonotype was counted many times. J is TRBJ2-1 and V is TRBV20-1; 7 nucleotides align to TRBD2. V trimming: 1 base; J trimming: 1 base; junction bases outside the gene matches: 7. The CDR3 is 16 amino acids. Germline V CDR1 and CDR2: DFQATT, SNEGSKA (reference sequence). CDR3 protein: CSARVGLAESYNEQFF. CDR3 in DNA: TGCAGTGCTAGAGTAGGGCTAGCGGAGTCCTACAATGAGCAGTTCTTC.

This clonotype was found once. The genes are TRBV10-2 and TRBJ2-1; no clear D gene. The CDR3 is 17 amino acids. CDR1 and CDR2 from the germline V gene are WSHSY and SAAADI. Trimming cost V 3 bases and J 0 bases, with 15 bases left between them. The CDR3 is CASSEGPRTHSYNEQFF. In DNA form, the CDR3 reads TGCGCCAGCAGTGAAGGTCCTAGGACCCACTCCTACAATGAGCAGTTCTTC.

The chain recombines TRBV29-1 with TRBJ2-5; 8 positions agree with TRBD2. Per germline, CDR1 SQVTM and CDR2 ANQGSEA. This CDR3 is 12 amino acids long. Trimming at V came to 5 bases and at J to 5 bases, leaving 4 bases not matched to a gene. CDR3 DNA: TGCAGCGTTCGGGGGGGGGTGGAGACCCAGTACTTC. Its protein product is CSVRGGVETQYF.

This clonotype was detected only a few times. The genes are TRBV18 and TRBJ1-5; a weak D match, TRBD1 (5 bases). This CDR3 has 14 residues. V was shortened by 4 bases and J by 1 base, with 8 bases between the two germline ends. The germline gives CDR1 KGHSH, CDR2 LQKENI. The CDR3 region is CASSQQGSNQPQHF. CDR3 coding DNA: TGTGCCAGCTCACAGCAGGGCAGCAATCAGCCCCAGCATTTT.

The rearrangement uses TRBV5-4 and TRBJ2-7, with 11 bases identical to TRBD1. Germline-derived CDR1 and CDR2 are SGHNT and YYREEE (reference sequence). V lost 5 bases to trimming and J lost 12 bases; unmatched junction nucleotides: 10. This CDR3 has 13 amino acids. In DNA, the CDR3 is TGTGCCAGCAGTAGACTGGACAGGGGGCTGGGGTACTTC. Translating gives CASSRLDRGLGYF.

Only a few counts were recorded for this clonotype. CDR3 nucleotide sequence: TGCAGTGCTAGGAATCTAGCGGGGAACGAGCAGTACTTC. Amino acid sequence: CSARNLAGNEQYF. This rearrangement joins TRBV20-1 to TRBJ2-7, with 9 bases identical to TRBD2. The germline gives CDR1 DFQATT, CDR2 SNEGSKA (reference sequence). Trimming at V came to 3 bases and at J to 5 bases, leaving 5 bases not matched to a gene. The CDR3 is made up of 13 amino acids.